This TCR beta chain was documented in a study of PD-1 blockade in classical Hodgkin lymphoma. Study findings and constraints: Newly diagnosed patients were said to have less baseline TCR diversity than healthy donors did. TCR diversity rose significantly by C4D1 in CD4+ but not CD8+ cells. Reasons behind the repertoire differences stay unclear, perhaps disease activity or earlier therapy.

For this clone: Its antigen is still unknown.

J gave up 6 bases and V 2 bases, and 4 bases lay outside the gene matches. Germline V gene lookup returns CDR1 SGHTA and CDR2 FQGNSA. CDR3 size: 15 residues. Every patient relapsed after autologous stem cell transplantation, and brentuximab vedotin exposure varied. Assay used: immunoSEQ multiplex PCR; TCRdb lists only in-frame clones, some missing. This table has just under 100,000 clones, around four fifths appearing once. The source material was peripheral blood mononuclear cells (PBMCs), sampled at baseline. The receptor was derived from a human donor with classical Hodgkin lymphoma. The J gene is TRBJ2-7, the V gene TRBV7-2, with 13 bases fitting TRBD2. Here the CDR3 DNA reads TGTGCCAGCAGCTTACCGGGGACTAGCGGGACCGAGCAGTACTTC. It translates to CASSLPGTSGTEQYF. The full variable domain, with the rest looked up from reference TRBV7-2 and TRBJ2-7, is GAGVSQSPSNKVTEKGKDVELRCDPISGHTALYWYRQSLGQGLEFLIYFQGNSAPDKSGLPSDRFSAERTGGSVSTLTIQRTQQEDSAVYLCASSLPGTSGTEQYFGPGTRLTVT.